These 26 T cell receptor beta chains originate from one sample sequenced in a study of blood T cell repertoires in COVID-19. The data were produced by immunoSEQ multiplex PCR, yet TCRdb's version contains in-frame clones alone and is incomplete. The sample shows hundreds of thousands of clones, around 82% of them seen only once. The specimen sequenced was PBMCs or T cells enriched from blood (not recorded which). These receptor sequences come from a man aged 25-45 years with acute COVID-19.

This sequence joins TRBV7-9 and TRBJ1-5; no definite D call. In germline, CDR1 is SEHNR, CDR2 FQNEAQ (reference sequence). V dropped 1 base and J dropped 7 bases, with 11 bases sitting between them. This CDR3 spans 14 amino acids. CDR3 protein: CASSLVGSRQPQHF. CDR3 sequence (DNA): TGTGCCAGCAGCTTAGTGGGTTCGAGGCAGCCCCAGCATTTT.

The rearrangement joins TRBV18 to TRBJ1-1, with a tentative D call TRBD1 (6 bases). In germline, CDR1 is KGHSH, CDR2 LQKENI. The CDR3 runs 17 residues. Trimming stripped 4 bases from V and 3 bases from J, with 21 bases between. For the CDR3, the DNA is TGTGCCAGCTCACAAACCCTCGGGCAGGGGTGGGACACTGAAGCTTTCTTT. This sequence encodes CASSQTLGQGWDTEAFF.

V gene TRBV7-2 combines with J gene TRBJ1-1; 10 bases fit TRBD1. V shed 5 bases, J shed 5 bases, and the junction held 2 bases outside the gene matches. Per germline, CDR1 SGHTA and CDR2 FQGNSA. The CDR3 length is 13 residues. CDR3 residues: CASSPGQGTEAFF. CDR3 bases: TGTGCCAGCAGCCCGGGACAGGGGACTGAAGCTTTCTTT. Filled out from reference TRBV7-2 and TRBJ1-1, the complete variable domain reads GAGVSQSPSNKVTEKGKDVELRCDPISGHTALYWYRQSLGQGLEFLIYFQGNSAPDKSGLPSDRFSAERTGGSVSTLTIQRTQQEDSAVYLCASSPGQGTEAFFGQGTRLTVV.

CDR3 nucleotide sequence: TGTGCCAGTAGTAGGGGGGGGGACCTTTCGAAGTTCTTC. Amino acid sequence: CASSRGGDLSKFF. The chain employs TRBV19 and TRBJ2-1, with 7 bases aligning to TRBD2. Germline values: CDR1 LNHDA, CDR2 SQIVND (reference sequence). The trim removed 4 bases at V and 14 bases at J, leaving 11 bases unmatched. This CDR3 is built from 13 residues.

The rearrangement uses TRBV6-5 and TRBJ1-6; D may be TRBD1 (6 bases). The CDR3 is 13 amino acids. Germline V gene sequence: CDR1 MNHEY, CDR2 SVGAGI. V lost 6 bases to trimming and J lost 12 bases, with 15 bases between them. The CDR3 sequence: CASSLETGLPLHF. CDR3 DNA sequence: TGTGCCAGCAGCTTAGAGACAGGCTTACCCCTCCACTTT.

A remark on this clone: The sample holds other DNA sequences that translate to the same CDR3. The V call is TRBV12-3 or TRBV12-4, the J call TRBJ1-5, with 7 bases aligning to TRBD1. This CDR3 has 13 amino acids. V lost 5 bases to trimming and J lost 2 bases; unmatched junction nucleotides: 0. Here the CDR3 DNA reads TGTGCCAGCAGTGACAGGGGCAATCAGCCCCAGCATTTT. This translates into CASSDRGNQPQHF.

CDR3 region: CASSLKGAGNQPQHF. Written as DNA, the CDR3 is TGTGCCAGCAGTTTGAAGGGGGCGGGCAATCAGCCCCAGCATTTT. The chain employs TRBV27 and TRBJ1-5; 7 nucleotides match TRBD1. The CDR3 totals 15 residues. V gave up 3 bases and J gave up 2 bases; unmatched junction bases: 4. CDR1 MNHEY and CDR2 SMNVEV come from the germline V gene (reference sequence).

The genes are TRBV19 and TRBJ1-1; D is undetermined. The CDR3 length is 14 residues. V shed 5 bases and J shed 0 bases, with 10 bases lying between them. Germline V gene sequence: CDR1 LNHDA, CDR2 SQIVND (reference sequence). The CDR3 bases are TGTGCCAGTAGTTTGAGAGGCTTGAACACTGAAGCTTTCTTT. Translation: CASSLRGLNTEAFF.

J is TRBJ1-5 and V is TRBV3-1 (or the pseudogene TRBV3-2), with 8 bases fitting TRBD1. The CDR3 covers 15 residues. Per the germline V gene, CDR1 is LGHDT and CDR2 is YNNKEL (reference sequence). Trimming cost V 2 bases and J 2 bases; bases outside gene matches: 2. This CDR3 reads CASSQSGQGNQPQHF. Here the CDR3 DNA reads TGTGCCAGCAGCCAATCGGGACAGGGCAATCAGCCCCAGCATTTT.

The rearrangement uses TRBV19 and TRBJ2-7, with TRBD1 identical over 7 bases. The CDR3 is made up of 15 amino acids. CDR1 and CDR2 (germline): LNHDA, SQIVND (reference sequence). J was trimmed by 1 base and V by 5 bases; bases with no gene match: 8. This chain's CDR3 is CASSVAGTASYEQYF. The DNA of the CDR3 is TGTGCCAGTAGTGTAGCCGGGACAGCTTCCTACGAGCAGTACTTC.

The chain links TRBV7-2 to TRBJ2-5; TRBD2 aligns across 8 bases. Trimming removed 1 base from V and 5 bases from J; junction bases left unmatched: 6. Germline CDR1 reads SGHTA; CDR2 reads FQGNSA. CDR3 length: 15 residues. The CDR3 region is CASSLVRGGRETQYF. The CDR3 DNA reads TGTGCCAGCAGCTTAGTTCGGGGGGGGCGGGAGACCCAGTACTTC.

The genes are TRBV28 and TRBJ1-3; D remains unclear. With 5 bases removed from V and 2 bases from J, the gap between germline ends came to 13 bases. Germline V gene lookup returns CDR1 MDHEN and CDR2 SYDVKM. The CDR3 contains 15 residues. The chain's CDR3 is CASSEDSAAGNTIYF. As DNA, the CDR3 is TGTGCCAGCAGTGAGGACTCCGCGGCTGGAAACACCATATATTTT.

The chain employs TRBV28 and TRBJ2-7, with TRBD1 matching 7 bases. The J segment lost 0 bases and the V segment lost 4 bases, leaving 9 bases of the junction unmatched. Germline CDR1 is MDHEN and CDR2 is SYDVKM. The CDR3 is made up of 16 amino acids. The DNA of the CDR3 is TGTGCCAGCAGTTATTGGGGGACAGAGAGCTCCTACGAGCAGTACTTC. This gives the protein CASSYWGTESSYEQYF.

This clone was found a few times. The rearrangement uses TRBV24-1 and TRBJ1-2; a weak D match, TRBD1 (6 bases). The germline gives CDR1 KGHDR, CDR2 SFDVKD. The CDR3 consists of 14 residues. The V end lost 4 bases, the J end lost 2 bases, and 10 bases lay between the germline ends. Here the CDR3 reads CATSDPTGNYGYTF. Written as DNA, the CDR3 is TGTGCCACCAGTGACCCTACAGGGAACTATGGCTACACCTTC.

This chain joins TRBV29-1 and TRBJ2-3; D is perhaps TRBD2 (5 bases). Trimming removed 6 bases at V and 0 bases at J, with 16 bases between. CDR1 and CDR2 (germline): SQVTM, ANQGSEA. The CDR3 covers 15 residues. This chain's CDR3 is CSVPPQRTSTDTQYF. Here the CDR3 DNA reads TGCAGCGTCCCCCCACAGAGGACTAGCACAGATACGCAGTATTTT.

This chain joins TRBV6-5 and TRBJ2-7; 11 bases match TRBD2. The V gene end was trimmed by 3 bases and the J gene end by 4 bases; junction bases not matched to a gene: 5. The CDR3 covers 15 residues. Germline V gene sequence: CDR1 MNHEY, CDR2 SVGAGI. The chain's CDR3 is CASSYTSGGRYEQYF. DNA for the CDR3: TGTGCCAGCAGTTATACTAGCGGGGGTCGTTACGAGCAGTACTTC.

This clone showed up just a few times. The chain joins TRBV3-1 (or the pseudogene TRBV3-2) to TRBJ2-3; 9 bases line up with TRBD2. Germline trimming cut 4 bases from V and 2 bases from J; bases unmatched to any gene: 7. The CDR3 spans 16 residues. Germline loops: CDR1 LGHDT, CDR2 YNNKEL (reference sequence). The CDR3 sequence is CASSRGAGGHTDTQYF. The CDR3 bases are TGTGCCAGCAGCCGGGGAGCGGGGGGTCACACAGATACGCAGTATTTT.

V is TRBV7-9 and J is TRBJ1-4; TRBD1 matches 8 bases. Trimming took 1 base from V and 3 from J; bases not matched to a gene: 1. The CDR3 has 15 residues. Germline CDR1 is SEHNR and CDR2 is FQNEAQ (reference sequence). Here the CDR3 DNA reads TGTGCCAGCAGCTTAGGGACAGGGCCTAATGAAAAACTGTTTTTT. Protein sequence: CASSLGTGPNEKLFF.

The rearrangement links TRBV29-1 to TRBJ2-7, with a tentative D call TRBD1 (6 bases). There are 12 residues in the CDR3. The germline CDR1 and CDR2 sequences are SQVTM and ANQGSEA. The V gene lost 4 bases and the J gene lost 5 bases, with 12 bases spanning the gap. The CDR3 DNA reads TGCAGCGTTGGGCAGGGGAGACACGAGCAGTACTTC. Amino acids: CSVGQGRHEQYF.

The CDR3 DNA follows: TGTGCCAGCAGCGCAACAGGGGTTGGTGGTACGCAGTATTTT. Amino acids: CASSATGVGGTQYF. J is TRBJ2-3 and V is TRBV5-6; 7 bases agree with TRBD1. The CDR3 contains 14 residues. Trimming cost V 4 bases and J 8 bases; bases outside gene matches: 10. CDR1 is SGHDT and CDR2 is YYEEEE in the germline V gene.

This CDR3 reads CASSDSTGPNEQFF. For the CDR3, the DNA is TGTGCCAGCAGTGACTCGACAGGGCCCAATGAGCAGTTCTTC. The chain has TRBV6-4 and TRBJ2-1; 7 nucleotides match TRBD1. The germline V gene encodes CDR1 MRHNA and CDR2 SNTAGT. V was pared by 0 bases and J by 6 bases, with 2 bases of the junction left unmatched. The CDR3 is 14 residues long.

The chain recombines TRBV6-5 with TRBJ2-3, with a possible D match to TRBD2 (7 bases). Germline V CDR1 and CDR2: MNHEY, SVGAGI. This CDR3 has 14 residues. Trimming removed 10 bases at V and 2 bases at J, with 16 bases between. DNA of the CDR3: TGTGCCACCCAAGGGGGGGGGCCCACAGATACGCAGTATTTT. Amino acid sequence: CATQGGGPTDTQYF.

The chain recombines TRBV28 with TRBJ1-6, with a tentative D call TRBD1 (6 bases). Germline assignment: CDR1 MDHEN and CDR2 SYDVKM. Trimming removed 5 bases at V and 7 bases at J, with 12 bases between. This CDR3 has 14 residues. The CDR3 bases are TGTGCCAGCAGTCCAGGGGCAGGGAATTCACCCCTCCACTTT. It specifies CASSPGAGNSPLHF.

This chain links TRBV3-1 (or the pseudogene TRBV3-2) with TRBJ2-7, with TRBD2 identical over 7 bases. This CDR3 contains 13 residues. J gave up 4 bases and V 4 bases, and 4 bases lay outside the gene matches. Per the germline V gene, CDR1 is LGHDT and CDR2 is YNNKEL (reference sequence). CDR3 bases: TGTGCCAGCAGCCGGGACTACCTGTACGAGCAGTACTTC. Translation gives CASSRDYLYEQYF.

Only a few counts were recorded for this clone. This chain uses TRBV2 with TRBJ1-4; D not certain. The CDR3 is made up of 13 amino acids. The germline V and J ends were trimmed by 6 bases and 4 bases, with 9 bases remaining between them. Germline CDR1 is SNHLY and CDR2 is FYNNEI. This CDR3 is CASRRRDNEKLFF. Here the CDR3 DNA reads TGTGCCAGCAGAAGGCGGGATAATGAAAAACTGTTTTTT.

The chain recombines TRBV3-1 (or the pseudogene TRBV3-2) with TRBJ2-5, with TRBD1 identical over 7 bases. CDR1 is LGHDT, CDR2 YNNKEL, per germline (reference sequence). V was clipped by 4 bases and J by 2 bases; unmatched bases: 10. The CDR3 has 16 amino acids. The CDR3 protein is CASSLELPGQQETQYF. CDR3 nucleotide sequence: TGTGCCAGCAGCCTAGAACTCCCGGGACAGCAAGAGACCCAGTACTTC.